This entry lists 9 T cell receptor beta chains sequenced from one sample in a study of cytomegalovirus exposure and HLA in healthy donors. PCR amplification relied on 60 Vbeta primers (plus 13 Jbeta primers). Clones were read by immunoSEQ multiplex PCR, and TCRdb kept only the in-frame ones, dropping some. In all, the sample yields about 120,000 clones. Sequencing was performed on PBMCs. These TCRs come from a middle-aged man in good health and CMV-seropositive.

As regards this clone: The sample carries other DNA sequences with the same CDR3. CDR3 nucleotides: TGCGCCAGCAGCCTGCAGGGCAATGAGCAGTTCTTC. Protein sequence: CASSLQGNEQFF. The chain recombines TRBV5-1 with TRBJ2-1; D possibly corresponds to TRBD1 (5 bases). CDR3 size: 12 residues. From germline, CDR1 is SGHRS and CDR2 YFSETQ. V was clipped by 4 bases and J by 6 bases, with 8 bases between them.

The rearrangement joins TRBV6-5 to TRBJ1-2; weak D call: TRBD1 (6 bases). CDR3 length: 14 amino acids. Germline CDR1 MNHEY, CDR2 SVGAGI. The V gene lost 6 bases and the J gene lost 8 bases, with 19 bases spanning the gap. The CDR3 region is CASSQQGGGEGYTF. CDR3 sequence (DNA): TGTGCCAGCAGCCAACAGGGCGGCGGAGAAGGCTACACCTTC.

The rearrangement joins TRBV9 to TRBJ1-6, with D tentatively TRBD1 (6 bases). The CDR3 runs 15 residues. The V and J ends lost 3 bases and 7 bases respectively, with 14 bases between them. CDR1 is SGDLS, CDR2 YYNGEE, per germline. CDR3 protein: CASSGGGDGNSPLHF. The DNA of the CDR3 is TGTGCCAGCAGCGGGGGGGGCGACGGGAATTCACCCCTCCACTTT.

The rearrangement joins TRBV15 to TRBJ2-1; 7 nucleotides line up with TRBD2. The CDR3 runs to 15 residues. V lost 2 bases to trimming and J lost 6 bases; unmatched junction nucleotides: 7. In germline, CDR1 is LNHNV, CDR2 YYDKDF (reference sequence). DNA of the CDR3: TGTGCCACCAGCAGACCCGGGATAGCGGGCAATGAGCAGTTCTTC. Its protein product is CATSRPGIAGNEQFF.

The chain links TRBV5-1 to TRBJ2-3, with 8 bases identical to TRBD2. The V gene's germline CDR1 is SGHRS and CDR2 YFSETQ. CDR3 length: 15 amino acids. J gave up 5 bases and V 0 bases, and 5 bases lay outside the gene matches. CDR3 nucleotides: TGCGCCAGCAGCTTGGATACGGGAGGGGGAGATACGCAGTATTTT. Translation gives CASSLDTGGGDTQYF.

The chain uses TRBV7-9 and TRBJ2-7; 8 nucleotides align to TRBD1. Germline V gene lookup returns CDR1 SEHNR and CDR2 FQNEAQ (reference sequence). Trimming cost V 8 bases and J 2 bases; bases outside gene matches: 2. The CDR3 contains 12 residues. The CDR3 loop reads CASGTGPYEQYF. DNA of the CDR3: TGTGCCAGCGGGACAGGCCCCTACGAGCAGTACTTC.

The V gene is TRBV5-1, the J gene TRBJ2-1; 7 nucleotides match TRBD1. Germline assignment: CDR1 SGHRS and CDR2 YFSETQ. This CDR3 has 14 amino acids. The trim removed 4 bases at V and 3 bases at J, leaving 4 bases unmatched. In nucleotides, the CDR3 is TGCGCCAGCAGCACCGGGGACAGCTACAATGAGCAGTTCTTC. Its protein product is CASSTGDSYNEQFF.

The V call is TRBV29-1, the J call TRBJ2-5; D perhaps matches TRBD2 (7 bases). The CDR3 sequence is 11 residues long. Looked up from germline, CDR1 is SQVTM and CDR2 is ANQGSEA. The CDR3: CRGGASETQYF. In DNA form, the CDR3 reads TGCAGGGGGGGGGCTTCGGAGACCCAGTACTTC.

The genes are TRBV5-1 and TRBJ2-1, with D possibly matching TRBD2 (6 bases). Per germline, CDR1 SGHRS and CDR2 YFSETQ. The CDR3 length is 15 residues. V lost 7 bases and J lost 10, with 24 bases in between. In DNA, the CDR3 is TGCGCCAGCGCTCCGGAGACTAGTACTTCACGGGAGCAGTTCTTC. The encoded protein is CASAPETSTSREQFF. The full variable domain, rest sourced from reference TRBV5-1 and TRBJ2-1, is KAGVTQTPRYLIKTRGQQVTLSCSPISGHRSVSWYQQTPGQGLQFLFEYFSETQRNKGNFPGRFSGRQFSNSRSEMNVSTLELGDSALYLCASAPETSTSREQFFGPGTRLTVL.